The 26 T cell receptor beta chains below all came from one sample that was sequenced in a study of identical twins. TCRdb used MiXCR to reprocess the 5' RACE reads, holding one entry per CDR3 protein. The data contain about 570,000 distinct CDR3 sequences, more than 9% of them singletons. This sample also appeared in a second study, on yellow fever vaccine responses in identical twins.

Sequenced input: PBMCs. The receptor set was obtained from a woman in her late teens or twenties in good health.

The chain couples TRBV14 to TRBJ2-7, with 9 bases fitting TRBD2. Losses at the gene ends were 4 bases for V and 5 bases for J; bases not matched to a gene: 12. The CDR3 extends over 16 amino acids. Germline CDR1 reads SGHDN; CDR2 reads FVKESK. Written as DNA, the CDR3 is TGTGCCAGCAGCCTCTTAGCGGGAGTTCCTCCAGACGAGCAGTACTTC. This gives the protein CASSLLAGVPPDEQYF.

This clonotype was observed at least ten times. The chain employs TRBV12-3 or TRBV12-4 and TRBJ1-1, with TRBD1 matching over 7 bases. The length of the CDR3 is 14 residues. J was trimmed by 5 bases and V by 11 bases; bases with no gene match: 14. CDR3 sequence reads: CAENPDRDRTEAFF. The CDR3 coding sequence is TGTGCCGAGAATCCTGACAGGGATCGGACTGAAGCTTTCTTT.

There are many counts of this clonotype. The chain's CDR3 is CATVKDRGSYEQYF. Written as DNA, the CDR3 is TGTGCCACCGTAAAAGACAGGGGATCCTACGAGCAGTACTTC. The chain has TRBV25-1 and TRBJ2-7, with 8 bases lining up with TRBD1. The V and J ends lost 10 bases and 1 base, in that order; junction bases with no gene match: 9. Looked up from germline, CDR1 is MGHDK and CDR2 is SYGVNS. The CDR3 length is 14 residues.

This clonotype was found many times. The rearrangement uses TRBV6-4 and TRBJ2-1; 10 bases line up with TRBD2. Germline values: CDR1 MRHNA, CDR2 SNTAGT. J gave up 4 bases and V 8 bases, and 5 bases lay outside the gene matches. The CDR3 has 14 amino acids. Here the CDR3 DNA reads TGTGCCAGCGGGGGGACTAGCGAGTACAATGAGCAGTTCTTC. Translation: CASGGTSEYNEQFF.

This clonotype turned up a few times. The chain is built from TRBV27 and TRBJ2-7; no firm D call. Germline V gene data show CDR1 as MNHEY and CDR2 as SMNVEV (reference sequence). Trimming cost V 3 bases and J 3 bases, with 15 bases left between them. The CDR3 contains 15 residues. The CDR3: CASSFMFSQIYEQYF. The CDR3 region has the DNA TGTGCCAGCAGTTTTATGTTTTCACAGATCTACGAGCAGTACTTC.

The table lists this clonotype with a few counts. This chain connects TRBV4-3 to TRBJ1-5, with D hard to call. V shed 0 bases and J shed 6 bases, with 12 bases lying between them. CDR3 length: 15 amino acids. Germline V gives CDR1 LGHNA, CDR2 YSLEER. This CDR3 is CASSQDSEGFQPQHF. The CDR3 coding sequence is TGCGCCAGCAGCCAAGATAGCGAGGGATTTCAGCCCCAGCATTTT.

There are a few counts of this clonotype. The CDR3 spells CAWSVSSLKRSYEQYF. The DNA of the CDR3 is TGTGCCTGGAGTGTAAGCAGCCTTAAAAGGTCCTACGAGCAGTACTTC. The chain recombines TRBV30 with TRBJ2-7; D gene unclear. Germline V lookup: CDR1 GTSNPN, CDR2 SVGIG (reference sequence). V was pared by 0 bases and J by 1 base, with 16 bases between. The CDR3 totals 16 residues.

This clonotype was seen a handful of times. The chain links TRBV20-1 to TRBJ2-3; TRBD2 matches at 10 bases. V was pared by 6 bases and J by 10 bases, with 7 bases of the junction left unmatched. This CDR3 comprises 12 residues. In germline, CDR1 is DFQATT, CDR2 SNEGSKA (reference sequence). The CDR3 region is CSAPSGSTAQYF. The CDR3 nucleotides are TGCAGTGCGCCTAGCGGGAGTACAGCGCAGTATTTT.

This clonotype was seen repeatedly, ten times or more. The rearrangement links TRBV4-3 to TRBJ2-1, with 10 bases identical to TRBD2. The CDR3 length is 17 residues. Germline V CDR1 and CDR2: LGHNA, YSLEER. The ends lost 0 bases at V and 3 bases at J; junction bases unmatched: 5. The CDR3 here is CASSQEALAGDYNEQFF. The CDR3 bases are TGCGCCAGCAGCCAAGAAGCTCTAGCGGGAGACTACAATGAGCAGTTCTTC.

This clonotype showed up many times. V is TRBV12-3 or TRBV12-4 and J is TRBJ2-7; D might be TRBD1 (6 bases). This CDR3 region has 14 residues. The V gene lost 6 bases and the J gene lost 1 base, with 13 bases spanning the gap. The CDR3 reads CASSFSQGSYEQYF. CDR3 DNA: TGTGCCAGCAGCTTCTCACAGGGTTCCTACGAGCAGTACTTC.

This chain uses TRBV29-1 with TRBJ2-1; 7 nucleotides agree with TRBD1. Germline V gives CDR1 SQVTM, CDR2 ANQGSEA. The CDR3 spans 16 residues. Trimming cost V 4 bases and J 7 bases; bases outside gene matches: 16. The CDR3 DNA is TGCAGCGTTGGAGTTATCGACAGGGACCTTTTGAATGAGCAGTTCTTC. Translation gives CSVGVIDRDLLNEQFF.

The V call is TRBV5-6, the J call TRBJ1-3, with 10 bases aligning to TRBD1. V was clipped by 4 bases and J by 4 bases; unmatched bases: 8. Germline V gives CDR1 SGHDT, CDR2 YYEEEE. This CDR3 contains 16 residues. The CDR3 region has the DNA TGTGCCAGCAGCGCGGACGGGACAGGGGTCGGAAACACCATATATTTT. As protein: CASSADGTGVGNTIYF.

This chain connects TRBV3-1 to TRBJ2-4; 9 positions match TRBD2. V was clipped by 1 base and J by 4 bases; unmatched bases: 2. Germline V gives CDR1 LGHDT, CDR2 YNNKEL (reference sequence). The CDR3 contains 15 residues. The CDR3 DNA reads TGTGCCAGCAGCCAAGGACTAGCGGTAAAAAACATTCAGTACTTC. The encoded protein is CASSQGLAVKNIQYF.

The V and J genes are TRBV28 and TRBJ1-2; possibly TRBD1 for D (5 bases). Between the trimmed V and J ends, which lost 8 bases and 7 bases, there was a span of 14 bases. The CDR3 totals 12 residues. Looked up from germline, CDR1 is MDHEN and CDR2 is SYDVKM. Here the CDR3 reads CASVKGLRGYTF. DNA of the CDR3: TGTGCCAGCGTCAAGGGGCTGCGTGGCTACACCTTC.

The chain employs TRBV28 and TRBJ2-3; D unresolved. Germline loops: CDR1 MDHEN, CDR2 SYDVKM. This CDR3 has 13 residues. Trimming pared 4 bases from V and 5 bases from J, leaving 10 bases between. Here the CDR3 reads CASSSDLVDTQYF. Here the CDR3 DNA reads TGTGCCAGCAGTTCCGATTTGGTAGATACGCAGTATTTT. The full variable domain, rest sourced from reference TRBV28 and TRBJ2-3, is DVKVTQSSRYLVKRTGEKVFLECVQDMDHENMFWYRQDPGLGLRLIYFSYDVKMKEKGDIPEGYSVSREKKERFSLILESASTNQTSMYLCASSSDLVDTQYFGPGTRLTVL.

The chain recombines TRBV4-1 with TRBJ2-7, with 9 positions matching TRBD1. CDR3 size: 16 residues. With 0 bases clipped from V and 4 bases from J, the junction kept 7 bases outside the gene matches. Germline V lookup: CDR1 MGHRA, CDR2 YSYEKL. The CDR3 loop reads CASSQEKPGQGYEQYF. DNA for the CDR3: TGCGCCAGCAGCCAAGAAAAACCCGGACAGGGGTACGAGCAGTACTTC.

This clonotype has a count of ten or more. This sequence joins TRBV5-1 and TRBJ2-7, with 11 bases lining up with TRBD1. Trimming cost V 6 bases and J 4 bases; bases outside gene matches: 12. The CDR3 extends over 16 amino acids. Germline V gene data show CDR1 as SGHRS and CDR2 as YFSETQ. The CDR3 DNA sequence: TGCGCCAGCACGCAGGCACTGGGGACAGGGGGTTACGAGCAGTACTTC. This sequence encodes CASTQALGTGGYEQYF.

CDR3 in amino acids: CASSLAYYEQYF. For the CDR3, the DNA is TGTGCCAGCAGTTTAGCCTACTACGAGCAGTACTTC. This chain uses TRBV12-3 or TRBV12-4 with TRBJ2-7; D is unresolved. The CDR3 is 12 residues long. The ends were cut back, 0 bases at V and 3 bases at J, with 3 bases in the middle.

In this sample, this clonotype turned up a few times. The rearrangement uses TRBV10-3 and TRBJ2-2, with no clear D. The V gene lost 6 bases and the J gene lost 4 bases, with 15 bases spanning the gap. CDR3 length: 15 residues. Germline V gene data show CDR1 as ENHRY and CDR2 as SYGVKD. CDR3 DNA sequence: TGTGCCATCAGGGCCTGGCCGGATCCCACCGGGGAGCTGTTTTTT. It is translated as CAIRAWPDPTGELFF.

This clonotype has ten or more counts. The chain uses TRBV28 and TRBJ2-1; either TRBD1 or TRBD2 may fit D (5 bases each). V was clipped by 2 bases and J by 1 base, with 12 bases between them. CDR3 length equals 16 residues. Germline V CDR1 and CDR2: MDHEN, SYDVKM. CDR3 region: CASSLLGERSYNEQFF. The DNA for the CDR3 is TGTGCCAGCAGTTTACTGGGGGAAAGGTCCTACAATGAGCAGTTCTTC.

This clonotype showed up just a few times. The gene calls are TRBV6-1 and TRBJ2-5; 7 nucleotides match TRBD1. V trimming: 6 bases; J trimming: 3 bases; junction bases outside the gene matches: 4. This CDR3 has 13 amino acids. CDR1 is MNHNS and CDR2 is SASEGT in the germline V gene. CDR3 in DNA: TGTGCCAGCAGCATCGACAGGGAAGAGACCCAGTACTTC. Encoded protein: CASSIDREETQYF.

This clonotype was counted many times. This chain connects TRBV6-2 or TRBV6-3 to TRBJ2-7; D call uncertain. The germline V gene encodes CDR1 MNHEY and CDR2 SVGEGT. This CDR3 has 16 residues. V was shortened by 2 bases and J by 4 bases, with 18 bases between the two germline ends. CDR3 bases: TGTGCCAGCAGTTACGATCGAGACGCTGAGGTTTACGAGCAGTACTTC. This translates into CASSYDRDAEVYEQYF.

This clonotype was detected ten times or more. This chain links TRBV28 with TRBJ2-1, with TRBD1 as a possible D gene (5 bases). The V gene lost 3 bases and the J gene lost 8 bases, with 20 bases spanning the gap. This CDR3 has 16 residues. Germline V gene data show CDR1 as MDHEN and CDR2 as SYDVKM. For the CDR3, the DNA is TGTGCCAGCAGTTTTAGGCAGGCCGATTGGGGCTATGAGCAGTTCTTC. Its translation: CASSFRQADWGYEQFF. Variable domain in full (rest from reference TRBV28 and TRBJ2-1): DVKVTQSSRYLVKRTGEKVFLECVQDMDHENMFWYRQDPGLGLRLIYFSYDVKMKEKGDIPEGYSVSREKKERFSLILESASTNQTSMYLCASSFRQADWGYEQFFGPGTRLTVL.

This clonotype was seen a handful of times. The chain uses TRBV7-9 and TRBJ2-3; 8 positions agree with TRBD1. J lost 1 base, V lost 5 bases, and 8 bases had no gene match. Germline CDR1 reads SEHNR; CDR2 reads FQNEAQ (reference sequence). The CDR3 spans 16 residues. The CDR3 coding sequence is TGTGCCAGCAGCCCCCTCGGGACAGGTCGCACAGATACGCAGTATTTT. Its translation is CASSPLGTGRTDTQYF.

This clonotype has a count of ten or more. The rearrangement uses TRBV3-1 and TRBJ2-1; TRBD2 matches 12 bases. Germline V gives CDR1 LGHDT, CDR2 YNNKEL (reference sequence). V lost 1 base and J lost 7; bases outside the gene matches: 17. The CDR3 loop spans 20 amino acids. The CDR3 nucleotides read TGTGCCAGCAGCCAAGGGGTTTCGGCTAGCGGGAGGGTGAGTGGAAATGAGCAGTTCTTC. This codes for CASSQGVSASGRVSGNEQFF.

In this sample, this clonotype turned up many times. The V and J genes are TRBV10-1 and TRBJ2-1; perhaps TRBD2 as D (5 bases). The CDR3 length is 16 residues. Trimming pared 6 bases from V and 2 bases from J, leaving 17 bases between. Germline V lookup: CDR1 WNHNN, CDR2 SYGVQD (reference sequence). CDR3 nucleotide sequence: TGCGCCAGCAGCCTGGTCCGCCGGGAACCCTACAATGAGCAGTTCTTC. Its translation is CASSLVRREPYNEQFF.